The 32 T cell receptor beta chains reported below all come from one sample, sequenced in a study of blood T cell repertoires in COVID-19. Some clones are missing from TCRdb's copy, which holds only in-frame ones; the method was immunoSEQ multiplex PCR. The top ten clones hold about 2.2% of a sample with 280,000 or so clones, approximately 86% of them seen once. Sequenced sample: peripheral blood. The receptors were gathered from a woman aged 25 to 39 who had recovered from COVID-19.

This chain's CDR3 is CATSRDTAYNEQFF. The CDR3, as DNA: TGTGCCACTTCACGGGACACGGCCTACAATGAGCAGTTCTTC. V is TRBV2 and J is TRBJ2-1; possibly TRBD1 for D (6 bases). The V gene's germline CDR1 is SNHLY and CDR2 FYNNEI. V gave up 10 bases and J gave up 2 bases, with 15 bases separating them. The CDR3 runs 14 residues.

This clone came up a few times. This chain joins TRBV10-1 and TRBJ1-2, with D possibly being TRBD1 (5 bases). The CDR3 is made up of 13 amino acids. V was clipped by 2 bases and J by 4 bases, with 8 bases between them. Germline CDR1 reads WNHNN; CDR2 reads SYGVQD (reference sequence). The CDR3 DNA reads as TGCGCCAGCAGTGAGCAGGGCCGCTATGGCTACACCTTC. This sequence encodes CASSEQGRYGYTF.

The genes are TRBV27 and TRBJ2-1, with D possibly matching TRBD2 (5 bases). Germline V gene lookup returns CDR1 MNHEY and CDR2 SMNVEV (reference sequence). The CDR3 consists of 15 residues. V gave up 5 bases and J gave up 1 base, with 12 bases separating them. This CDR3 reads CASSVVRGSYNEQFF. The CDR3 DNA sequence: TGTGCCAGCAGTGTCGTTCGGGGATCCTACAATGAGCAGTTCTTC.

V and J are TRBV9 and TRBJ2-5; TRBD1 matches at 9 bases. V trimming: 4 bases; J trimming: 4 bases; junction bases outside the gene matches: 11. The CDR3 is 16 residues long. CDR1 SGDLS and CDR2 YYNGEE come from the germline V gene. In DNA, the CDR3 is TGTGCCAGCAGCCCCATGACGGGACAGGGAATAGAGACCCAGTACTTC. Its protein is CASSPMTGQGIETQYF. The whole variable domain, remainder taken from reference TRBV9 and TRBJ2-5, is DSGVTQTPKHLITATGQRVTLRCSPRSGDLSVYWYQQSLDQGLQFLIQYYNGEERAKGNILERFSAQQFPDLHSELNLSSLELGDSALYFCASSPMTGQGIETQYFGPGTRLLVL.

The V call is TRBV28, the J call TRBJ2-7, with D perhaps matching TRBD2 (6 bases). Trimming left V 3 bases short and J 3 bases short, with 12 bases between. This CDR3 has 14 residues. The germline V gene has CDR1 MDHEN and CDR2 SYDVKM. The chain's CDR3 is CASSFAGSGYEQYF. In nucleotides, the CDR3 is TGTGCCAGCAGTTTTGCCGGGAGCGGCTACGAGCAGTACTTC.

The V gene is TRBV10-3, the J gene TRBJ1-5, with 10 bases that match TRBD1. The CDR3 runs 16 residues. The germline V gene encodes CDR1 ENHRY and CDR2 SYGVKD. V shed 10 bases and J 1 base; nucleotides not matched to a gene: 10. CDR3 in amino acids: CATNPTGGVSNQPQHF. The CDR3 nucleotides read TGTGCCACGAACCCGACAGGGGGCGTGAGCAATCAGCCCCAGCATTTT.

The V gene is TRBV28, the J gene TRBJ1-4; TRBD1 is a possible D gene (5 bases). V dropped 9 bases and J dropped 4 bases, with 15 bases sitting between them. CDR3 length equals 14 residues. Germline values: CDR1 MDHEN, CDR2 SYDVKM. The CDR3 DNA reads TGTGCCAGTGGGCCGACAGTGCTTAATGAAAAACTGTTTTTT. Encoded protein: CASGPTVLNEKLFF.

The CDR3 region is CASSLSGQGWNNEQFF. CDR3 coding DNA: TGTGCCAGCAGTTTATCTGGTCAGGGGTGGAACAATGAGCAGTTCTTC. J is TRBJ2-1 and V is TRBV27, with D possibly TRBD1 on 6 matching bases. This CDR3 is 16 amino acids long. The V end was cut by 0 bases, the J end by 5 bases, with 14 bases between. Germline-derived CDR1 and CDR2 are MNHEY and SMNVEV (reference sequence).

The V and J genes are TRBV27 and TRBJ2-7, with TRBD2 identical over 10 bases. CDR3 length: 15 residues. Germline values: CDR1 MNHEY, CDR2 SMNVEV (reference sequence). After removal of 3 bases from V and 3 bases from J, the junction contained 5 bases not matched to a gene. The CDR3 bases are TGTGCCAGCAGTTTTGCCGTAGCGGGAGGCTACGAGCAGTACTTC. Translating it yields CASSFAVAGGYEQYF.

The chain has TRBV11-2 and TRBJ2-3, with a possible D match to TRBD1 (6 bases). The V end lost 0 bases, the J end lost 0 bases, and 13 bases lay between the germline ends. CDR1 and CDR2 (germline): SGHAT, FQNNGV. The CDR3 consists of 17 residues. CDR3 sequence reads: CASSLETGHVSTDTQYF. In DNA form, the CDR3 reads TGTGCCAGCAGCTTAGAAACGGGACACGTTAGCACAGATACGCAGTATTTT.

The chain joins TRBV5-1 to TRBJ1-1, with D perhaps TRBD1 (6 bases). V lost 3 bases and J lost 2, with 11 bases in between. The CDR3 totals 14 residues. Germline V CDR1 and CDR2: SGHRS, YFSETQ. The CDR3: CASSSQGQNTEAFF. Here the CDR3 DNA reads TGCGCCAGCAGCTCACAGGGACAAAACACTGAAGCTTTCTTT.

The rearrangement uses TRBV30 and TRBJ1-2; D is perhaps TRBD1 (5 bases). CDR1 GTSNPN and CDR2 SVGIG come from the germline V gene (reference sequence). The CDR3 is 13 amino acids. Trimming removed 2 bases at V and 5 bases at J, with 12 bases between. The CDR3 spells CAWSPDSQYGYTF. In DNA form, the CDR3 reads TGTGCCTGGAGTCCAGACAGTCAATATGGCTACACCTTC. The full variable domain, with the rest looked up from reference TRBV30 and TRBJ1-2, is SQTIHQWPATLVQPVGSPLSLECTVEGTSNPNLYWYRQAAGRGLQLLFYSVGIGQISSEVPQNLSASRPQDRQFILSSKKLLLSDSGFYLCAWSPDSQYGYTFGSGTRLTVV.

V usage is TRBV18 and J usage is TRBJ2-1; 13 bases line up with TRBD2. Trimming took 0 bases from V and 5 from J; bases not matched to a gene: 4. The CDR3 spans 17 residues. The germline V gene encodes CDR1 KGHSH and CDR2 LQKENI. CDR3 protein: CASSPPTSGRINNEQFF. Written as DNA, the CDR3 is TGTGCCAGCTCACCACCGACTAGCGGGAGGATCAACAATGAGCAGTTCTTC.

This clone was counted once. The V and J genes are TRBV7-6 and TRBJ2-6, with TRBD2 as a possible D gene (5 bases). Germline V gene sequence: CDR1 SGHVS, CDR2 FNYEAQ. This CDR3 spans 16 amino acids. The V end was cut by 0 bases, the J end by 1 base, with 7 bases between. CDR3 region: CASSLAPGSGANVLTF. In nucleotides, the CDR3 is TGTGCCAGCAGCTTAGCGCCGGGATCTGGGGCCAACGTCCTGACTTTC. The full variable domain, its missing parts supplied by reference TRBV7-6 and TRBJ2-6, is GAGVSQSPRYKVTKRGQDVALRCDPISGHVSLYWYRQALGQGPEFLTYFNYEAQQDKSGLPNDRFSAERPEGSISTLTIQRTEQRDSAMYRCASSLAPGSGANVLTFGAGSRLTVL.

In DNA, the CDR3 is TGTGCCAGCAGCCAGGACAGGGGGGGTGAAAAACTGTTTTTT. It is translated as CASSQDRGGEKLFF. The chain is built from TRBV4-2 and TRBJ1-4, with TRBD1 matching 10 bases. With V trimmed by 3 bases and J by 7 bases, 2 bases remained unmatched. The CDR3 is 14 amino acids. Germline CDR1 LGHNA, CDR2 YNFKEQ.

The chain employs TRBV27 and TRBJ2-2; 7 bases are a match to TRBD2. The CDR3 length is 14 residues. Per germline, CDR1 MNHEY and CDR2 SMNVEV (reference sequence). V trimming: 0 bases; J trimming: 6 bases; junction bases outside the gene matches: 1. The CDR3 protein is CASSLSTSPGELFF. Here the CDR3 DNA reads TGTGCCAGCAGTTTATCGACTAGCCCCGGGGAGCTGTTTTTT.

V usage is TRBV6-6 and J usage is TRBJ1-1; TRBD1 aligns across 8 bases. This CDR3 comprises 13 residues. Germline CDR1 reads MNHNY; CDR2 reads SVGAGI (reference sequence). The V and J ends lost 5 bases and 5 bases, in that order; junction bases with no gene match: 4. The CDR3 here is CASSAGGLTEAFF. The CDR3 nucleotides read TGTGCCAGCAGTGCAGGGGGCTTGACTGAAGCTTTCTTT.

The chain uses TRBV20-1 and TRBJ2-3; TRBD1 matches 9 bases. Germline CDR1 and CDR2: DFQATT and SNEGSKA (reference sequence). CDR3 length: 14 amino acids. V dropped 3 bases and J dropped 5; count of bases not matched to a gene: 6. CDR3 amino acids: CSASRNRGQDTQYF. The CDR3 nucleotides read TGCAGTGCTAGTAGGAACAGGGGGCAAGATACGCAGTATTTT.

The chain recombines TRBV12-3 or TRBV12-4 with TRBJ1-4; D uncertain. V lost 3 bases to trimming and J lost 8 bases, with 10 bases between them. The CDR3 has 13 residues. This CDR3 reads CASSLNRGEKLFF. As DNA, the CDR3 is TGTGCCAGCAGTTTGAACAGAGGGGAAAAACTGTTTTTT.

For the CDR3, the DNA is TGTGCCTGGAGGATCCAGGGGCAGGGGGACACCGGGGAGCTGTTTTTT. The encoded protein is CAWRIQGQGDTGELFF. The V call is TRBV30, the J call TRBJ2-2; 7 positions agree with TRBD1. J was trimmed by 3 bases and V by 3 bases; bases with no gene match: 10. CDR3 length equals 16 residues. CDR1 and CDR2 from the germline V gene are GTSNPN and SVGIG (reference sequence). The entire variable domain, with the rest obtained from reference TRBV30 and TRBJ2-2, is as follows: SQTIHQWPATLVQPVGSPLSLECTVEGTSNPNLYWYRQAAGRGLQLLFYSVGIGQISSEVPQNLSASRPQDRQFILSSKKLLLSDSGFYLCAWRIQGQGDTGELFFGEGSRLTVL.

The chain is built from TRBV24-1 and TRBJ2-2; tentatively, D is TRBD2 (6 bases). CDR3 length equals 15 residues. V lost 6 bases and J 7 bases, leaving 17 bases between the germline ends. Germline V gene data show CDR1 as KGHDR and CDR2 as SFDVKD. Here the CDR3 DNA reads TGTGCCACCAGTCGTCCGGGGGAAAAGGACGGGGAGCTGTTTTTT. Its translation: CATSRPGEKDGELFF.

The chain combines TRBV30 with TRBJ1-5, with D possibly being TRBD1 (5 bases). CDR3 length: 16 residues. Trimming shortened V by 1 base and J by 1 base, and 14 bases separated the two germline ends. Per the germline V gene, CDR1 is GTSNPN and CDR2 is SVGIG (reference sequence). CDR3: CAWSGGGAASNQPQHF. The CDR3 DNA reads TGTGCCTGGAGTGGGGGGGGTGCGGCGAGCAATCAGCCCCAGCATTTT.

The CDR3 is CASSQDVGGNTEAFF. The CDR3 DNA is TGCGCCAGCAGCCAAGATGTGGGAGGTAACACTGAAGCTTTCTTT. The gene calls are TRBV4-3 and TRBJ1-1; unclear D gene. V was trimmed by 0 bases and J by 2 bases, leaving 10 bases between them. This CDR3 comprises 15 residues. Germline CDR1 and CDR2: LGHNA and YSLEER.

The chain couples TRBV11-2 to TRBJ2-7, with 7 bases that match TRBD2. CDR1 SGHAT and CDR2 FQNNGV come from the germline V gene. Unmatched junction bases numbered 10, after V lost 4 bases and J lost 4 bases. CDR3 length equals 15 residues. The CDR3 DNA reads as TGTGCCAGCAGCTGGATAGATGCTAGCGGATACGAGCAGTACTTC. Residues: CASSWIDASGYEQYF.

This clone was seen only a few times. V gene TRBV28 combines with J gene TRBJ2-1, with 8 bases lining up with TRBD2. V lost 5 bases and J lost 10; bases outside the gene matches: 4. Looked up from germline, CDR1 is MDHEN and CDR2 is SYDVKM. This CDR3 contains 12 residues. CDR3 DNA sequence: TGTGCCAGCAGTATAACTAGCGGAGAGCAGTTCTTC. Amino acids: CASSITSGEQFF.

The chain joins TRBV5-1 to TRBJ2-2; a possible D gene is TRBD2 (6 bases). Per the germline V gene, CDR1 is SGHRS and CDR2 is YFSETQ. The CDR3 covers 16 residues. V was trimmed by 0 bases and J by 0 bases, leaving 9 bases between them. The CDR3 reads CASSLEAGTNTGELFF. The CDR3 region has the DNA TGCGCCAGCAGCTTGGAGGCGGGGACGAACACCGGGGAGCTGTTTTTT.

The V gene is TRBV7-2, the J gene TRBJ2-3; 7 bases fit TRBD2. The germline CDR1 and CDR2 sequences are SGHTA and FQGNSA. The CDR3 runs to 14 residues. V was pared by 5 bases and J by 4 bases, with 6 bases of the junction left unmatched. The CDR3 DNA reads TGTGCCAGCAGCCCACCCCTAGCGGCAGATACGCAGTATTTT. This sequence encodes CASSPPLAADTQYF.

The V gene is TRBV27, the J gene TRBJ2-7, with 7 bases identical to TRBD1. The germline gives CDR1 MNHEY, CDR2 SMNVEV (reference sequence). This CDR3 is 14 amino acids long. V gave up 6 bases and J gave up 7 bases; unmatched junction bases: 12. CDR3 in amino acids: CASSIGTVWQEQYF. Written as DNA, the CDR3 is TGTGCCAGCAGCATAGGGACAGTCTGGCAGGAGCAGTACTTC.

The rearrangement joins TRBV11-3 to TRBJ2-7; 7 bases agree with TRBD1. CDR1 and CDR2 from the germline V gene are SGHNT and YENEEA. This CDR3 is 16 amino acids long. V trimming: 0 bases; J trimming: 2 bases; junction bases outside the gene matches: 7. The CDR3 is CASSLDTGQAPYEQYF. DNA of the CDR3: TGTGCCAGCAGCTTAGATACAGGACAGGCACCCTACGAGCAGTACTTC. Drawing the rest from reference TRBV11-3 and TRBJ2-7, the complete variable domain is EAGVVQSPRYKIIEKKQPVAFWCNPISGHNTLYWYLQNLGQGPELLIRYENEEAVDDSQLPKDRFSAERLKGVDSTLKIQPAELGDSAVYLCASSLDTGQAPYEQYFGPGTRLTVT.

The chain employs TRBV4-2 and TRBJ2-7, with a weak D call TRBD2 (7 bases). The CDR3 covers 14 residues. V lost 5 bases, J lost 4 bases, and 15 bases lay in between. The germline V gene encodes CDR1 LGHNA and CDR2 YNFKEQ. CDR3 coding DNA: TGTGCCAGCAGCACCGCAGGGGAGGGGTACGAGCAGTACTTC. Its translation is CASSTAGEGYEQYF.

Only one count was recorded for this clone. CDR3 protein: CAITSGGTKGTEAFF. CDR3 nucleotide sequence: TGTGCCATCACATCCGGGGGAACGAAGGGCACTGAAGCTTTCTTT. The rearrangement uses TRBV10-3 and TRBJ1-1; maybe TRBD1 (5 bases). Germline V lookup: CDR1 ENHRY, CDR2 SYGVKD. The length of the CDR3 is 15 residues. Trimming cost V 7 bases and J 4 bases, with 19 bases left between them.

As DNA, the CDR3 is TGTGCCAGCAGTTTAGTCAGCGGGAGGTCACAAGAGACCCAGTACTTC. It codes for CASSLVSGRSQETQYF. This chain joins TRBV28 and TRBJ2-5, with 9 positions matching TRBD2. V trimming: 2 bases; J trimming: 2 bases; junction bases outside the gene matches: 6. The CDR3 covers 16 residues. Germline V gives CDR1 MDHEN, CDR2 SYDVKM.